This T cell receptor beta chain was captured by sequencing in a study of blood T cells in healthy people across ages. Overall study results and limits: Researchers deemed the diversity estimates from one million T cells underestimates.

This clonotype was seen a handful of times. No antigen is known for it. With a J-beta primer mix and a sample-barcoded 5' primer, a second PCR ran about 7 to 11 cycles. Samples each returned at least 2.5 million CDR3-containing paired-end reads. In TCRdb, the 5' RACE reads were re-called with MiXCR into one record per CDR3 protein. The sample holds 600,000 to 850,000 distinct CDR3 sequences, more than 20% seen once. The CDR3 contains 16 residues. V dropped 2 bases and J dropped 0; count of bases not matched to a gene: 3. The germline V gene has CDR1 SGHDN and CDR2 FVKESK. The data also belong to a second study, concerning T cells of mothers and their children. That publication notes: Amplification in the second PCR used the M1S primer, which added sample barcodes and 2-4 random nucleotides.

The TCR was taken from a boy between 10 and 17 years old in good health. The sequencing input was blood. The chain links TRBV14 to TRBJ2-1; 8 bases align to TRBD2. The CDR3 is CASSQIAGSSYNEQFF. The CDR3 DNA is TGTGCCAGCAGCCAAATAGCGGGGAGCTCCTACAATGAGCAGTTCTTC.